The 10 T cell receptor beta chains below were found in one sample sequenced in a study of STAT3 mutations in large granular lymphocyte leukemia. Study results and caveats: In T-cell large granular lymphocyte leukemia, about half of patients showed multiple immunodominant subclonotypes.

These TCRs' antigens remain unknown. TCRdb's table, derived via immunoSEQ multiplex PCR, lists solely in-frame clones and lacks some. This sample's table has thousands of clones. Sequenced sample: PBMCs. Every receptor here comes from a human donor with T large granular lymphocyte leukemia. The donor label of this sample is uncertain. Some clones in this sample may be carry-over from other donors' samples.

Notes on this clone: Since no conserved phenylalanine or tryptophan closes the CDR3, a read error is the likely cause. No DNA is shown, since the ends of the CDR3 on it are uncertain; the CDR3 is the one TCRdb lists. The gene calls are TRBV5-6 and TRBJ1-2; the DNA was not used to check the table's D call, TRBD1. Germline V lookup: CDR1 SGHDT, CDR2 YYEEEE. The CDR3 adds up to 12 amino acids, both ends counted. CDR3 in amino acids: CASSLRWDRTMG.

In regard to this clone: The missing conserved phenylalanine or tryptophan at the end of this CDR3 makes a read error likely. Because the CDR3's place on the DNA is in doubt, the DNA is left out and the CDR3 is given as listed by TCRdb. V and J are TRBV5-1 and TRBJ2-2; the table calls TRBD1, which could not be checked here. The germline gives CDR1 SGHRS, CDR2 YFSETQ. The CDR3 comprises 10 residues, both ends counted. Here the CDR3 reads CATGGEATGE.

In the case of this clone: It is likely a read error, because the conserved phenylalanine at the end of the CDR3 is missing. The DNA is left out, because the CDR3 cannot be placed on it with certainty; the CDR3 is given as TCRdb lists it. J is TRBJ2-2 and V is TRBV19; the listed D gene, TRBD2, was not tested against the DNA. The CDR3 contains 9 residues when both ends are counted. Germline CDR1 and CDR2: LNHDA and SQIVND (reference sequence). This CDR3 is CASSINSGE.

A remark on this clone: The CDR3 ends on some other residue instead of the conserved phenylalanine or tryptophan, so this is likely a read error. The DNA is left out, because the CDR3 cannot be placed on it with certainty; the CDR3 is given as TCRdb lists it. This rearrangement joins TRBV19 to TRBJ1-5; the table calls TRBD1, which could not be checked here. CDR1 and CDR2 (germline): LNHDA, SQIVND (reference sequence). The CDR3 totals 9 residues, both ends included. CDR3 residues: CASSIVLGP.

About this clone: The CDR3 does not close with the conserved phenylalanine or tryptophan, likely indicating a read error. Because the CDR3's place on the DNA is in doubt, the DNA is left out and the CDR3 is given as listed by TCRdb. The rearrangement uses TRBV6-1 and TRBJ2-4; TRBD2, the table's D call, lacks a check against the DNA. The CDR3 region is 9 residues in length, termini included. Germline CDR1 reads MNHNS; CDR2 reads SASEGT. The CDR3 loop is CASSEAGDI.

Points on this clone: No conserved phenylalanine or tryptophan ends this CDR3, so it is likely a read error. It is unclear where the CDR3 begins or ends on the DNA, so no DNA is shown, and the CDR3 is as TCRdb lists it. CDR3: CASSEFGRSTTE. J is TRBJ1-1 and V is TRBV6-1; whether TRBD1, the table's D call, matches the DNA was not checked. In germline, CDR1 is MNHNS, CDR2 SASEGT. The CDR3 region is 12 residues in length, termini included.

Turning to this clone: The CDR3 carries no conserved terminal phenylalanine or tryptophan, so it likely arises from a read error. The DNA is omitted, as the CDR3 cannot be located on it reliably, and the CDR3 follows TCRdb's listing. This sequence joins TRBV19 and TRBJ2-3; the table's D call of TRBD1 was not tested on the DNA. Germline-derived CDR1 and CDR2 are LNHDA and SQIVND (reference sequence). The length of the CDR3 is 10 amino acids, counting both ends. CDR3 protein: CASSIVADQA.

In regard to this clone: This CDR3 is missing its conserved last phenylalanine or tryptophan, likely due to a read error. The limits of the CDR3 on the DNA are not certain, so only TCRdb's listed CDR3 is given. The genes are TRBV7-9 and TRBJ2-3; the table's D gene call, TRBD2, was not cross checked with the DNA. The length of the CDR3 is 12 amino acids, counting both ends. Germline lookup yields CDR1 SEHNR and CDR2 FQNEAQ (reference sequence). Here the CDR3 reads CASSRARGTADT.

Worth noting for this clone: Since the CDR3 does not end with the conserved phenylalanine or tryptophan, this likely comes from a read error. It is unclear where the CDR3 begins or ends on the DNA, so no DNA is shown, and the CDR3 is as TCRdb lists it. This chain uses TRBV7-9 with TRBJ2-5; TRBD2, as called in the table, went unchecked against the DNA. The CDR3 adds up to 11 amino acids, both ends counted. The germline V gene has CDR1 SEHNR and CDR2 FQNEAQ (reference sequence). The CDR3 spells CASSPGLAEET.

Points on this clone: This CDR3 fails to terminate in the conserved phenylalanine or tryptophan, so it likely reflects a read error. Because the CDR3's place on the DNA is in doubt, the DNA is left out and the CDR3 is given as listed by TCRdb. This chain joins TRBV11-2 and TRBJ2-5; the D segment call TRBD1 is taken from the table without a DNA check. Ends included, the CDR3 has 11 residues. Germline-derived CDR1 and CDR2 are SGHAT and FQNNGV. The CDR3 loop reads CASSPPGGTET.